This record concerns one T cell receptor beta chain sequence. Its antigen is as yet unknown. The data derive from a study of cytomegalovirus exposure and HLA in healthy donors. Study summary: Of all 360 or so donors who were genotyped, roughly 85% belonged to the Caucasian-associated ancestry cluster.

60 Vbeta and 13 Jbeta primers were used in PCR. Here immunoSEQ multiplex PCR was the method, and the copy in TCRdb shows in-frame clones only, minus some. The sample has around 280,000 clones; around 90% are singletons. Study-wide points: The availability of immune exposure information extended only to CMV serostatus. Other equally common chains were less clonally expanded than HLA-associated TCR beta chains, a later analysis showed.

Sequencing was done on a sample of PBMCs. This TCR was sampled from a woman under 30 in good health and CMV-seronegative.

The CDR3 region has the DNA TGTGCCAGCTCACCGGCTAGCGGGGGGGGATACAATGAGCAGTTCTTC. Translation gives CASSPASGGGYNEQFF. The J gene is TRBJ2-1, the V gene TRBV18; 12 bases are shared with TRBD2. Germline V gene data show CDR1 as KGHSH and CDR2 as LQKENI. The V and J ends lost 3 bases and 4 bases, in that order; junction bases with no gene match: 4. The length of the CDR3 is 16 residues.